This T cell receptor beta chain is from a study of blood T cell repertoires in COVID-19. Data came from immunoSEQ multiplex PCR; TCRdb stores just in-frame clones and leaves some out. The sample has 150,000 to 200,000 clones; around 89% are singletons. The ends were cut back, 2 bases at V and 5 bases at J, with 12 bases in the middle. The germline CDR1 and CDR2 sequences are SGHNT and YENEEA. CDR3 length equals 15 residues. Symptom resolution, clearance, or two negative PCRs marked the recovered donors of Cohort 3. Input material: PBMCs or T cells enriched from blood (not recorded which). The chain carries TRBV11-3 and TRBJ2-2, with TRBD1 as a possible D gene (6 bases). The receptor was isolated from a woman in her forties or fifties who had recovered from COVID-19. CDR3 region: CASSLRSGETGELFF. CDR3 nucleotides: TGTGCCAGCAGCTTAAGGTCAGGGGAGACCGGGGAGCTGTTTTTT.